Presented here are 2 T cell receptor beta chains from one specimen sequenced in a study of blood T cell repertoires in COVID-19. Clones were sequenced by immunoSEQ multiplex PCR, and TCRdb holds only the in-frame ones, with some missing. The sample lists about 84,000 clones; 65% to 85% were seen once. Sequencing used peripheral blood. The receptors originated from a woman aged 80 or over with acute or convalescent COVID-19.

CDR3: CAVGQGIGYTF. For the CDR3, the DNA is TGTGCCGTGGGACAGGGGATTGGCTACACCTTC. The rearrangement links TRBV19 to TRBJ1-2; TRBD1 matches 10 bases. This CDR3 is 11 amino acids long. The V gene end was trimmed by 11 bases and the J gene end by 7 bases; junction bases not matched to a gene: 4. From germline, CDR1 is LNHDA and CDR2 SQIVND (reference sequence).

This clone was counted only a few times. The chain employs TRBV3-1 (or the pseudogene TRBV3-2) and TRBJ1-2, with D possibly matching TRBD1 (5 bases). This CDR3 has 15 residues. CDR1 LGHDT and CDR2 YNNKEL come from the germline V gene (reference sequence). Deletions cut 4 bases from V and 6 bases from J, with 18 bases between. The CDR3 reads CASSPQPDGRDGYTF. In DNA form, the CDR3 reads TGTGCCAGCAGCCCCCAACCTGATGGCAGGGATGGCTACACCTTC.